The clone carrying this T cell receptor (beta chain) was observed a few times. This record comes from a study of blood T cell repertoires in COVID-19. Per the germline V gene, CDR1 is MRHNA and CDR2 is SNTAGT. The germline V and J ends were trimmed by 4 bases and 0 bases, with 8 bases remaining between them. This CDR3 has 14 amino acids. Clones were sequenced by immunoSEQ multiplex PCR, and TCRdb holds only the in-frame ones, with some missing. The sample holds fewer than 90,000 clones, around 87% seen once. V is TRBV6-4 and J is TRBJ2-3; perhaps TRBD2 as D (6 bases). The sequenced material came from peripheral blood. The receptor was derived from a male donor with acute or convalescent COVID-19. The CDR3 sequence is CASSVAGSTDTQYF. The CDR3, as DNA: TGTGCCAGCAGTGTGGCGGGGAGCACAGATACGCAGTATTTT.